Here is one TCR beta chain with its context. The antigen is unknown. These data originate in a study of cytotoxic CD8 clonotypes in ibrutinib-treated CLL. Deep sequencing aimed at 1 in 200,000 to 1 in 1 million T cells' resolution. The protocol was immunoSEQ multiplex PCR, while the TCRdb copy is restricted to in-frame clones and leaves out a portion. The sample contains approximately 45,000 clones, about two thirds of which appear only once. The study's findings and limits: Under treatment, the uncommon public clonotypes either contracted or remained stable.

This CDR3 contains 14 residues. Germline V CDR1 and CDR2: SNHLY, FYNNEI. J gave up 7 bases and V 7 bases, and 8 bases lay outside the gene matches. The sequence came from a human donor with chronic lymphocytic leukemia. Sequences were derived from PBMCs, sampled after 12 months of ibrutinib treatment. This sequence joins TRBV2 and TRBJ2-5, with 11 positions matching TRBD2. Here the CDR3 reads CASTTSGARGTQYF. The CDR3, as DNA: TGTGCCAGCACGACTAGCGGGGCCCGGGGGACCCAGTACTTC.